The 23 T cell receptor beta chains presented below share a single source sample, sequenced in a study of shared clonotypes between healthy human individuals (dated by TCRdb to the early 2020s). Library creation used the immunoSEQ multiplex PCR assay. Entries here come from immuneACCESS through TCRdb and include only in-frame sequences with V and J called. Some clones fail to appear in such tables; in the studies checked, an unresolved V gene covers under half of the shortfall, and the cause of the remainder is unknown. This sample lists fewer than 550,000 clones; almost 80% were detected once. Around 13% of the sample is taken by the ten largest. The sample taken for sequencing was PBMCs. The origin of the receptors is a woman between 40 and 50 years old in good health. Some clones in this sample may be carry-over from other donors' samples.

The rearrangement uses TRBV10-3 and TRBJ2-1; 11 bases align to TRBD2. The J segment lost 7 bases and the V segment lost 10 bases, leaving 9 bases of the junction unmatched. CDR1 is ENHRY and CDR2 is SYGVKD in the germline V gene. The CDR3 loop spans 14 amino acids. This CDR3 reads CATVAGGPRNEQFF. The CDR3 DNA reads TGTGCCACTGTAGCGGGAGGGCCAAGGAATGAGCAGTTCTTC.

The chain recombines TRBV7-2 with TRBJ2-3, with 9 bases fitting TRBD2. Germline lookup yields CDR1 SGHTA and CDR2 FQGNSA. The V segment lost 1 base and the J segment 3 bases; nucleotides outside the gene matches: 5. This CDR3 region has 16 residues. This CDR3 is CASSLGAGGPTDTQYF. In nucleotides, the CDR3 is TGTGCCAGCAGCTTAGGGGCGGGAGGGCCGACAGATACGCAGTATTTT.

This chain joins TRBV27 and TRBJ2-1; TRBD1 aligns across 12 bases. This CDR3 is built from 15 residues. CDR1 and CDR2 (germline): MNHEY, SMNVEV (reference sequence). J was trimmed by 9 bases and V by 5 bases; bases with no gene match: 8. The CDR3 here is CASSDRDRGHFEQFF. The CDR3 nucleotides are TGTGCCAGCAGTGACCGGGACAGGGGGCATTTTGAGCAGTTCTTC.

This sequence joins TRBV7-2 and TRBJ2-2, with 11 bases matching TRBD1. The CDR3 length is 17 residues. V lost 2 bases and J lost 0; bases outside the gene matches: 2. Germline V gene data show CDR1 as SGHTA and CDR2 as FQGNSA. The DNA of the CDR3 is TGTGCCAGCAGCTTAAAGGACAGGGGGCCGAACACCGGGGAGCTGTTTTTT. Protein: CASSLKDRGPNTGELFF.

This chain joins TRBV14 and TRBJ2-7; TRBD2 matches 7 bases. The CDR3 totals 15 residues. Germline V gene sequence: CDR1 SGHDN, CDR2 FVKESK. The trim removed 1 base at V and 6 bases at J, leaving 9 bases unmatched. The CDR3 DNA reads as TGTGCCAGCAGCCAAGGTCGCGCGGGAGCCTCCGAGCAGTACTTC. This translates into CASSQGRAGASEQYF.

This clone was observed a single time. This sequence joins TRBV2 and TRBJ1-1; no clear D. With 1 base removed from V and 3 bases from J, the gap between germline ends came to 12 bases. Germline values: CDR1 SNHLY, CDR2 FYNNEI. There are 15 residues in the CDR3. The CDR3 region has the DNA TGTGCCAGCAGTGAAGGCCGCGCTGGGGACACTGAAGCTTTCTTT. This encodes CASSEGRAGDTEAFF.

This clone has a handful of counts. V is TRBV25-1 and J is TRBJ2-7; no clear D. The ends were cut back, 2 bases at V and 8 bases at J, with 10 bases in the middle. The germline V gene encodes CDR1 MGHDK and CDR2 SYGVNS. This CDR3 spans 12 amino acids. The CDR3 bases are TGTGCCAGCAGTGAACCCTTGGAGCAGCAGTACTTC. Its protein is CASSEPLEQQYF.

The chain carries TRBV18 and TRBJ2-1; 10 positions match TRBD2. The CDR3 runs 15 residues. Germline CDR1 and CDR2: KGHSH and LQKENI. V was clipped by 0 bases and J by 7 bases; unmatched bases: 3. CDR3 in amino acids: CASSPPTSGENEQFF. The CDR3 bases are TGTGCCAGCTCACCACCTACTAGCGGGGAAAATGAGCAGTTCTTC.

This chain joins TRBV27 and TRBJ2-7; 13 bases map to TRBD2. This CDR3 is built from 14 residues. In germline, CDR1 is MNHEY, CDR2 SMNVEV (reference sequence). The V and J ends lost 5 bases and 2 bases, in that order; junction bases with no gene match: 0. This CDR3 reads CASSTSGRAYEQYF. The CDR3 nucleotides are TGTGCCAGCAGTACTAGCGGGAGGGCCTACGAGCAGTACTTC.

On this clone: Other nucleotide sequences from this sample produce the same CDR3. The chain joins TRBV6-4 to TRBJ2-1, with TRBD2 identical over 9 bases. Germline CDR1 and CDR2: MRHNA and SNTAGT. The V segment lost 4 bases and the J segment 0 bases; nucleotides outside the gene matches: 1. The CDR3 loop spans 15 amino acids. The CDR3, as DNA: TGTGCCAGCAGTGCACTAGCGGGCTCCTACAATGAGCAGTTCTTC. This translates into CASSALAGSYNEQFF.

This chain uses TRBV2 with TRBJ1-1; no clear D. Trimming took off 3 bases at V and 1 base at J, with 15 bases between the two ends. The CDR3 has 16 residues. Germline lookup yields CDR1 SNHLY and CDR2 FYNNEI. CDR3 loop: CASSDIQSTENTEAFF. CDR3 nucleotides: TGTGCCAGCAGTGACATACAGTCGACGGAGAACACTGAAGCTTTCTTT.

The chain links TRBV4-2 to TRBJ2-3; 14 bases fit TRBD2. CDR1 and CDR2 (germline): LGHNA, YNFKEQ. The CDR3 spans 16 residues. Trimming took 2 bases from V and 7 from J; bases not matched to a gene: 5. CDR3 DNA sequence: TGTGCCAGCAGCCAACCGGGACTAGCGGGAGCAAATACGCAGTATTTT. Translated, it gives CASSQPGLAGANTQYF.

This chain joins TRBV28 and TRBJ1-4; possibly TRBD1 for D (5 bases). Trimming cost V 4 bases and J 3 bases, with 12 bases left between them. Germline assignment: CDR1 MDHEN and CDR2 SYDVKM. The CDR3 contains 15 residues. CDR3: CASSSGGEANEKLFF. In DNA form, the CDR3 reads TGTGCCAGCAGTTCCGGGGGGGAGGCTAATGAAAAACTGTTTTTT.

The V gene is TRBV7-2, the J gene TRBJ2-1; D is possibly TRBD1 (6 bases). V was clipped by 0 bases and J by 2 bases, with 8 bases between them. Germline V gene lookup returns CDR1 SGHTA and CDR2 FQGNSA. This CDR3 region has 15 residues. CDR3 in DNA: TGTGCCAGCAGCTTAGCCAGGGGCCCCTACAATGAGCAGTTCTTC. Its protein is CASSLARGPYNEQFF. Based on the CDR3 plus reference TRBV7-2 and TRBJ2-1, the full variable domain is GAGVSQSPSNKVTEKGKDVELRCDPISGHTALYWYRQSLGQGLEFLIYFQGNSAPDKSGLPSDRFSAERTGGSVSTLTIQRTQQEDSAVYLCASSLARGPYNEQFFGPGTRLTVL.

The V gene is TRBV19, the J gene TRBJ2-4; tentative D call: TRBD1 (6 bases). Deletions cut 4 bases from V and 5 bases from J, with 9 bases between. Germline V gives CDR1 LNHDA, CDR2 SQIVND (reference sequence). CDR3 length: 13 residues. CDR3 sequence: CASSTGAQNIQYF. CDR3 DNA: TGTGCCAGTAGTACAGGGGCCCAAAACATTCAGTACTTC.

This clone showed up just once. This rearrangement joins TRBV5-1 to TRBJ2-7; 7 nucleotides agree with TRBD1. Germline V gene lookup returns CDR1 SGHRS and CDR2 YFSETQ. J gave up 5 bases and V 5 bases, and 7 bases lay outside the gene matches. This CDR3 comprises 13 residues. DNA for the CDR3: TGCGCCAGCAGTAGAGACAGGGACGACGAGCAGTACTTC. It codes for CASSRDRDDEQYF.

V is TRBV30 and J is TRBJ2-5; TRBD2 matches 7 bases. CDR3 length equals 12 residues. From germline, CDR1 is GTSNPN and CDR2 SVGIG (reference sequence). V shed 3 bases, J shed 6 bases, and the junction held 4 bases outside the gene matches. In DNA, the CDR3 is TGTGCCTGGAGCACCGGGGGGAAGACCCAGTACTTC. Translating gives CAWSTGGKTQYF.

Remarks on this clone: Other DNA sequences from this sample encode an identical CDR3 as well. This chain links TRBV7-2 with TRBJ2-7; D call uncertain. The CDR3 has 14 amino acids. V dropped 1 base and J dropped 2 bases, with 9 bases sitting between them. Germline CDR1 reads SGHTA; CDR2 reads FQGNSA. The CDR3 DNA reads as TGTGCCAGCAGCTTAGTACCAGAAGCCTACGAGCAGTACTTC. This sequence encodes CASSLVPEAYEQYF.

The rearrangement joins TRBV5-8 to TRBJ2-1, with 7 bases fitting TRBD2. V was clipped by 0 bases and J by 7 bases; unmatched bases: 7. The CDR3 runs 15 residues. Germline lookup yields CDR1 SGHTS and CDR2 YDEGEE. The DNA of the CDR3 is TGTGCCAGCAGCTTGGGCGGGAGTAGTGGGAATGAGCAGTTCTTC. Its translation: CASSLGGSSGNEQFF.

In this sample, this clone turned up a few times. The V and J genes are TRBV7-9 and TRBJ1-4, with D unclear. In germline, CDR1 is SEHNR, CDR2 FQNEAQ (reference sequence). The V and J ends lost 5 bases and 7 bases respectively, with 14 bases between them. This CDR3 region has 14 residues. The CDR3 protein is CASSPSGRPEKLFF. The CDR3 DNA sequence: TGTGCCAGCAGCCCCTCGGGCAGGCCTGAAAAACTGTTTTTT.

This rearrangement joins TRBV5-8 to TRBJ1-4, with a tentative D call TRBD1 (5 bases). V was pared by 0 bases and J by 6 bases, with 15 bases between. The germline gives CDR1 SGHTS, CDR2 YDEGEE. This CDR3 has 16 residues. The CDR3 spells CASSLARMEGYEKLFF. The DNA for the CDR3 is TGTGCCAGCAGCTTGGCCCGAATGGAGGGGTATGAAAAACTGTTTTTT.

The chain links TRBV11-2 to TRBJ1-1; D unresolved. The CDR3 covers 15 residues. Trimming left V 3 bases short and J 4 bases short, with 15 bases between. The V gene's germline CDR1 is SGHAT and CDR2 FQNNGV. The CDR3 sequence: CASSLVEVASTEAFF. The CDR3 DNA reads TGTGCCAGCAGCTTGGTTGAGGTTGCGTCCACTGAAGCTTTCTTT.

This chain joins TRBV7-8 and TRBJ2-1, with 7 positions matching TRBD2. V shed 1 base, J shed 6 bases, and the junction held 6 bases outside the gene matches. The CDR3 runs 15 residues. The V gene's germline CDR1 is SGHVS and CDR2 FQNEAQ. In DNA, the CDR3 is TGTGCCAGCAGCTTAGGTCTAGCGGAGACCAATGAGCAGTTCTTC. Its protein product is CASSLGLAETNEQFF.